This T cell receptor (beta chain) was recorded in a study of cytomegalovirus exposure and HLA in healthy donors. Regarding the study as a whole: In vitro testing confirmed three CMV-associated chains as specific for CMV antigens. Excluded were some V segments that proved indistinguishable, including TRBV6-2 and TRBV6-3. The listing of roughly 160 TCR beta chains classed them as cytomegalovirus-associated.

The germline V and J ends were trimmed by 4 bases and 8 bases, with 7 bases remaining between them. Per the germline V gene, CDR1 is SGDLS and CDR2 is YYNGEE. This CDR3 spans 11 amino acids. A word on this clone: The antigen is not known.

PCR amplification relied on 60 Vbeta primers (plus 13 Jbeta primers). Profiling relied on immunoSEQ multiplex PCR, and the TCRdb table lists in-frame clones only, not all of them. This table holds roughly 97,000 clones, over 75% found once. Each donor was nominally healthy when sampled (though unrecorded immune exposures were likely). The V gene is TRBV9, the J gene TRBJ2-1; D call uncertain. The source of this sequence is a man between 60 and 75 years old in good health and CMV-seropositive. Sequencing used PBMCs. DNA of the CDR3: TGTGCCAGCAGCTACCGAGATGAGCAGTTCTTC. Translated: CASSYRDEQFF.